This TCR beta chain was sequenced in a study of cytomegalovirus exposure and HLA in healthy donors. General study results and limits: Analyses of presence/absence relied on an assumption of roughly uniform sequencing depth across donors. In an earlier analysis, productive rearrangement rates for most beta V segments clustered near 87% or 30%.

Trimming stripped 8 bases from V and 0 bases from J, with 13 bases between. Germline-derived CDR1 and CDR2 are SGHTA and FQGNSA. The length of the CDR3 is 15 residues. This clone was recorded only once. Its cognate antigen is unknown. This PCR relied on a set of 60 Vbeta primers and 13 Jbeta primers. Method: immunoSEQ multiplex PCR; TCRdb's copy keeps in-frame clones and lacks some. The sample holds some 81,000 clones, 60% to 75% seen once. The sequence was collected from a woman aged 40 to 50 in good health and CMV-seropositive. The chain links TRBV7-2 to TRBJ2-2; TRBD1 is a possible D gene (6 bases). The sequenced sample was PBMCs. The CDR3 loop is CASPQGIPNTGELFF. The CDR3 DNA follows: TGTGCCAGCCCTCAGGGGATTCCGAACACCGGGGAGCTGTTTTTT.